The T cell receptor (beta chain) under discussion was sequenced for a study of blood T cell repertoires in COVID-19. Across the study: There were acute and convalescent COVID-19 samples, and they came from the United States, Italy and Spain.

Germline V gene data show CDR1 as MNHEY and CDR2 as SVGAGI. The V end lost 5 bases, the J end lost 2 bases, and 12 bases lay between the germline ends. The CDR3 is made up of 14 amino acids. Repertoires were generated with immunoSEQ multiplex PCR, while TCRdb's copy carries only in-frame clones and drops some. The data show about 230,000 clones, with about 88% seen just once and less than 3.5% held by the top ten. The chain has TRBV6-5 and TRBJ1-1, with D possibly TRBD1 on 6 matching bases. The sequencing input was peripheral blood. The source is an older woman with acute or convalescent COVID-19. The CDR3 is CASSPTGPNTEAFF. CDR3 nucleotides: TGTGCCAGCAGTCCTACAGGGCCCAACACTGAAGCTTTCTTT.